This T cell receptor beta chain was observed in a study of regulatory T cells in long-lasting Graves disease. Many counts were recorded for this clonotype. Sample time point: newly diagnosed GD, antithyroid drugs for less than 3 months. Making the TCR library involved RNA that had been extracted from PBMCs. CDR3 length: 17 amino acids. After removal of 3 bases from V and 4 bases from J, the junction contained 7 bases not matched to a gene. CDR1 and CDR2 from the germline V gene are SGHTA and FQGNSA. CDR3-region Arm-PCR and iRepertoire HTBI primers produced the TCR beta libraries. TCRdb fed the multiplex PCR reads into MiXCR, producing one record per CDR3 protein. The sample includes about 540,000 distinct CDR3 sequences, roughly 13% of them seen just once. These records were also assigned to another study, of T cells in Graves' hyperthyroidism and ophthalmopathy.

The V and J genes are TRBV7-2 and TRBJ1-5; 12 nucleotides match TRBD1. This sequence was found in a man under 40 with Graves disease. Sample: peripheral blood mononuclear cells (PBMCs), taken at new diagnosis, from a patient treated with antithyroid drugs. The CDR3 protein is CASSFLPGQGANQPQHF. For the CDR3, the DNA is TGTGCCAGCAGCTTTTTACCGGGACAGGGGGCGAATCAGCCCCAGCATTTT.